Each of the 6 T cell receptor beta chains below was sequenced from the same sample in a study of shared clonotypes between healthy human individuals. Positive CCR7 selection of CD45RO-negative cells yielded the naive CD8 cells, and terminally differentiated effector memory CD45RA+ cells were excluded. Profiled with immunoSEQ multiplex PCR; TCRdb holds only in-frame clones, not every one. Of approximately 590,000 clones listed, around 95% are singletons. Sample: naive CD8+ T cells sorted from blood. The receptors were gathered from a woman in her twenties or thirties in good health.

The CDR3 is CASSLELAGAPGELFF. The CDR3 DNA reads TGTGCCAGCAGCTTGGAACTAGCGGGAGCCCCCGGGGAGCTGTTTTTT. This chain joins TRBV5-6 and TRBJ2-2; 11 nucleotides line up with TRBD2. Unmatched junction bases numbered 4, after V lost 0 bases and J lost 6 bases. The CDR3 contains 16 residues. The germline gives CDR1 SGHDT, CDR2 YYEEEE.

The rearrangement joins TRBV29-1 to TRBJ2-2; 7 bases line up with TRBD1. V gave up 4 bases and J gave up 6 bases; unmatched junction bases: 11. The CDR3 contains 15 residues. Germline CDR1 SQVTM, CDR2 ANQGSEA. The DNA of the CDR3 is TGCAGCGTTGCTGGTGGACAGGCAATGGCCGGGGAGCTGTTTTTT. Translated, it gives CSVAGGQAMAGELFF.

The CDR3, as DNA: TGTGCCAGCAGACGACAGGGGGCGCGCTACAATGAGCAGTTCTTC. Its translation is CASRRQGARYNEQFF. The gene calls are TRBV28 and TRBJ2-1; TRBD1 aligns across 10 bases. The CDR3 is 15 residues long. V gave up 6 bases and J gave up 3 bases; unmatched junction bases: 5. Germline CDR1 MDHEN, CDR2 SYDVKM.

This rearrangement joins TRBV6-5 to TRBJ2-1; TRBD2 is a possible D gene (6 bases). Trimming pared 2 bases from V and 6 bases from J, leaving 8 bases between. CDR3 length: 13 amino acids. The germline V gene has CDR1 MNHEY and CDR2 SVGAGI. CDR3 in amino acids: CASSYGGSNEQFF. CDR3 bases: TGTGCCAGCAGTTACGGGGGGAGCAATGAGCAGTTCTTC.

The V gene is TRBV9, the J gene TRBJ2-3; D might be TRBD1 (5 bases). The germline V gene has CDR1 SGDLS and CDR2 YYNGEE. The CDR3 has 16 amino acids. V gave up 4 bases and J gave up 0 bases, with 15 bases separating them. CDR3 DNA sequence: TGTGCCAGCAGCCCCCTGACAGCCTCGAGCACAGATACGCAGTATTTT. Translation gives CASSPLTASSTDTQYF.

This rearrangement joins TRBV5-1 to TRBJ2-7, with D uncertain. The CDR3 extends over 14 amino acids. Trimming cost V 0 bases and J 3 bases, with 10 bases left between them. The germline V gene encodes CDR1 SGHRS and CDR2 YFSETQ. DNA for the CDR3: TGCGCCAGCAGCTTGGAAGGGCCGAGCTACGAGCAGTACTTC. Amino acids: CASSLEGPSYEQYF. Full variable domain (remainder filled in from reference TRBV5-1 and TRBJ2-7): KAGVTQTPRYLIKTRGQQVTLSCSPISGHRSVSWYQQTPGQGLQFLFEYFSETQRNKGNFPGRFSGRQFSNSRSEMNVSTLELGDSALYLCASSLEGPSYEQYFGPGTRLTVT.